These T cell receptor beta chains were read from a single sample in a study of regulatory T cells in long-lasting Graves disease. TCRdb recomputed calls from the multiplex PCR reads with MiXCR, one row per CDR3 protein. The table records 550,000 or so distinct CDR3 sequences, about 12% of them present only once. A further study also used this sample, focusing on T cells in Graves' hyperthyroidism and ophthalmopathy.

The sample here was peripheral blood mononuclear cells (PBMCs), taken at new diagnosis, from a patient treated with antithyroid drugs. These TCRs come from a woman in her 30s with Graves disease. Both conserved end residues are part of each CDR3. D genes are given only for firm matches. Clone size is given for some rows only: seen once, a few or many times, or a class if the clone is expanded.

J gene	D gene	clone size	V gene	CDR3 protein	CDR3 DNA
TRBJ2-1	-	many	TRBV5-1	CASSLDAADSYNEQFF	TGCGCCAGCAGCTTGGATGCCGCTGACTCCTACAATGAGCAGTTCTTC
TRBJ1-2	-	many	TRBV2	CASSDGYGYTF	TGTGCCAGCAGTGATGGATATGGCTACACCTTC
TRBJ2-3	-	many	TRBV2	CASCQEGDTQYF	TGTGCCAGCTGCCAAGAAGGAGATACGCAGTATTTT
TRBJ1-2	TRBD1	few	TRBV18	CASSPGQVRPNYGYTF	TGTGCCAGCTCACCGGGACAGGTCCGCCCTAACTATGGCTACACCTTC
TRBJ2-2	TRBD2	few	TRBV14	CASSQEGLAGGGITGELFF	TGTGCCAGCAGCCAAGAGGGACTAGCGGGAGGAGGGATCACCGGGGAGCTGTTTTTT
TRBJ2-1	TRBD2	few	TRBV20-1	CSASTAGTSGYNEQFF	TGCAGTGCTAGTACCGCCGGGACTAGCGGATACAATGAGCAGTTCTTC
TRBJ1-1	-	-	TRBV7-3	CASSFGPTMGTEAFF	TGTGCCAGCAGCTTCGGCCCTACCATGGGCACTGAAGCTTTCTTT
TRBJ2-2	-	many	TRBV7-9	CASSLKGSNTGELFF	TGTGCCAGCAGCTTAAAGGGATCGAACACCGGGGAGCTGTTTTTT
TRBJ1-2	-	many	TRBV12-5	CASRPGTNYGYTF	TGTGCTAGTCGTCCGGGCACTAACTATGGCTACACCTTC
TRBJ2-7	-	many	TRBV28	CASSFGRRGYEQYF	TGTGCCAGCAGTTTTGGGAGACGAGGCTACGAGCAGTACTTC
TRBJ2-7	-	many	TRBV9	CASSVGAQYF	TGTGCCAGCAGCGTAGGGGCTCAGTACTTC
TRBJ2-3	TRBD2	many	TRBV18	CASSPVLAEPDTQYF	TGTGCCAGCTCACCCGTGCTAGCGGAACCAGATACGCAGTATTTT
TRBJ2-4	-	few	TRBV4-3	CASSQMDSGIQYF	TGCGCCAGCAGCCAAATGGATTCCGGCATTCAGTACTTC
TRBJ2-5	TRBD1	-	TRBV7-2	CASSSVGRTGEETQYF	TGTGCCAGCAGCTCGGTGGGAAGGACAGGGGAAGAGACCCAGTACTTC
TRBJ2-2	-	many	TRBV2	CASSETRAGELFF	TGTGCCAGCAGTGAGACTCGCGCAGGGGAGCTGTTTTTT
TRBJ1-1	-	many	TRBV2	CASSEVRGFEAFF	TGTGCCAGCAGTGAAGTCCGGGGGTTTGAAGCTTTCTTT
TRBJ1-2	TRBD1	many	TRBV28	CASSTRGLNGYTF	TGTGCCAGCAGCACCAGGGGGCTAAACGGCTACACCTTC
TRBJ1-2	TRBD1	many	TRBV2	CASSESWAGGRYGYTF	TGTGCCAGCAGTGAATCGTGGGCAGGGGGACGCTATGGCTACACCTTC
TRBJ2-1	-	many	TRBV2	CASSEGQRGVGTNF	TGTGCCAGCAGTGAGGGACAGCGCGGGGTCGGTACCAACTTC
TRBJ2-7	TRBD2	many	TRBV18	CASSPLGLFYEQYF	TGTGCCAGCTCACCATTGGGACTATTCTACGAGCAGTACTTC
TRBJ2-7	-	-	TRBV28	CASSLSQGWSSYEQYF	TGTGCCAGCAGTTTATCCCAGGGGTGGAGCTCCTACGAGCAGTACTTC
TRBJ1-4	-	-	TRBV4-3	CASSQDTQINEKLFF	TGCGCCAGCAGCCAAGATACGCAGATTAATGAAAAACTGTTTTTT
TRBJ2-7	-	-	TRBV5-6	CASSLAGTAFSWEQYF	TGTGCCAGCAGCTTAGCCGGGACCGCTTTTTCTTGGGAGCAGTACTTC
TRBJ2-3	-	many	TRBV3-1	CASSQPGSTDTQYF	TGTGCCAGCAGCCAACCGGGCAGCACAGATACGCAGTATTTT
TRBJ2-1	TRBD2	-	TRBV7-2	CASSSGLAGPSYNEQFF	TGTGCCAGCAGCTCCGGACTAGCGGGACCCTCCTACAATGAGCAGTTCTTC
TRBJ1-5	-	-	TRBV18	CASSPRRGPSDQPQHF	TGTGCCAGCTCACCCCGGCGGGGGCCCTCCGATCAGCCCCAGCATTTT
TRBJ2-5	TRBD1	many	TRBV18	CASSPSTLGTGGYETQYF	TGTGCCAGCTCACCCTCAACGCTCGGGACAGGGGGTTACGAGACCCAGTACTTC
TRBJ2-1	TRBD2	many	TRBV7-3	CASSPLAGGRNNEQFF	TGTGCCAGCAGCCCCTTAGCGGGAGGGCGTAACAATGAGCAGTTCTTC
TRBJ2-5	-	many	TRBV4-3	CASSQAPQGKETQYF	TGCGCCAGCAGCCAAGCCCCACAGGGAAAAGAGACCCAGTACTTC
TRBJ2-1	TRBD2	-	TRBV6-1	CASQAGTSGNNEQFF	TGTGCCAGTCAAGCCGGGACTAGCGGAAACAATGAGCAGTTCTTC
TRBJ2-1	TRBD2	-	TRBV5-1	CASSFGTSGSDEQFF	TGCGCCAGCAGCTTCGGGACTAGCGGGAGCGATGAGCAGTTCTTC
TRBJ2-2	-	many	TRBV5-5	CASSLERALLTGELFF	TGTGCCAGCAGCTTGGAACGGGCCCTTCTCACCGGGGAGCTGTTTTTT
TRBJ2-7	-	many	TRBV11-2	CASSLEAGGSYEQYF	TGTGCCAGCAGCTTAGAGGCGGGCGGCTCCTACGAGCAGTACTTC
TRBJ1-6	-	-	TRBV6-2/TRBV6-3	CASSEKQGDNSPLHF	TGTGCCAGCAGTGAGAAACAGGGAGATAATTCACCCCTCCACTTT
TRBJ2-7	-	many	TRBV11-2	CASSLERSGYEQYF	TGTGCCAGCAGCTTAGAGCGATCGGGATACGAGCAGTACTTC
TRBJ2-1	TRBD1	many	TRBV6-1	CASRTGGSNEQFF	TGTGCCAGCAGGACAGGGGGTTCAAATGAGCAGTTCTTC
TRBJ2-5	-	-	TRBV25-1	CASSESKSQYF	TGTGCCAGCAGTGAGTCCAAGTCCCAGTACTTC
TRBJ1-5	-	-	TRBV30	CAWSGRDQPQHF	TGTGCCTGGAGTGGGAGGGATCAGCCCCAGCATTTT
TRBJ1-1	-	-	TRBV7-2	CASSLGPQSVEAFF	TGTGCCAGCAGCTTAGGGCCACAGTCCGTTGAAGCTTTCTTT
TRBJ1-5	-	few	TRBV4-1	CASSQPGSQPQHF	TGCGCCAGCAGCCAACCTGGTTCGCAGCCCCAGCATTTT
TRBJ2-2	TRBD2	few	TRBV15	CATSRPRGAGELFF	TGTGCCACCAGCAGACCGCGGGGGGCCGGGGAGCTGTTTTTT
TRBJ1-1	-	many	TRBV30	CAWSVGYTEAFF	TGTGCCTGGAGTGTGGGGTACACTGAAGCTTTCTTT
TRBJ2-1	-	many	TRBV20-1	CSARLRLSSYNEQFF	TGCAGTGCTAGGCTCCGGCTAAGCTCCTACAATGAGCAGTTCTTC
TRBJ2-5	TRBD1	many	TRBV7-9	CASSLSGTGAETQYF	TGTGCCAGCAGCTTATCCGGGACAGGGGCCGAGACCCAGTACTTC
TRBJ2-4	-	few	TRBV6-2/TRBV6-3	CASSGRTVPDIQYF	TGTGCCAGCAGTGGACGGACTGTGCCCGACATTCAGTACTTC
TRBJ1-1	-	many	TRBV2	CASSEPQGLMNTEAFF	TGTGCCAGCAGTGAACCTCAAGGCCTCATGAACACTGAAGCTTTCTTT
TRBJ1-6	-	few	TRBV19	CASSQTDNSPLHF	TGTGCCAGTAGTCAAACCGATAATTCACCCCTCCACTTT
TRBJ2-7	-	many	TRBV2	CASSEWNRGGSYEQYF	TGTGCCAGCAGTGAATGGAACAGGGGAGGATCCTACGAGCAGTACTTC
TRBJ2-2	-	many	TRBV10-3	CAISESVTGELFF	TGTGCCATCAGTGAGTCGGTCACCGGGGAGCTGTTTTTT
TRBJ2-1	-	many	TRBV30	CAGKQEYNEQFF	TGTGCCGGAAAACAGGAGTACAATGAGCAGTTCTTC
TRBJ2-1	TRBD1	-	TRBV11-2	CASNPWDRVDNEQFF	TGTGCCAGCAACCCATGGGACAGGGTTGACAATGAGCAGTTCTTC
TRBJ1-5	-	many	TRBV28	CASSFGFPTGNQPQHF	TGTGCCAGCAGTTTTGGGTTTCCGACAGGCAATCAGCCCCAGCATTTT